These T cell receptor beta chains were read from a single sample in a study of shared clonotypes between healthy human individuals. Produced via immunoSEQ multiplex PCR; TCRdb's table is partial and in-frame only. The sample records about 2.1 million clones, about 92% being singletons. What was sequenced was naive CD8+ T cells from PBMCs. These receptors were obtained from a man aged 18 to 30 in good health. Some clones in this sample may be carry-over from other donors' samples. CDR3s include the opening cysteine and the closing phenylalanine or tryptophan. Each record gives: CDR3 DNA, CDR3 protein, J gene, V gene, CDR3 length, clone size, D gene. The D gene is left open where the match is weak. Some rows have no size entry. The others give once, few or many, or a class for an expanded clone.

TGTGCCAGCAGCTTACGGACGGGAGGGCCGGGTGATCACGAGCAGTACTTC CASSLRTGGPGDHEQYF TRBJ2-7 TRBV13 17 . TRBD2
TGTGCCAGCAGCATAGACGGTTCTAAGAGCTCCTACGAGCAGTACTTC CASSIDGSKSSYEQYF TRBJ2-7 TRBV7-6 16 . .
TGTGCCAGCAGCTTAACGGGGCCAAGCCGGACCTACGAGCAGTACTTC CASSLTGPSRTYEQYF TRBJ2-7 TRBV7-3 16 . .
TGTGCCAGCAGTGGCAGCCTCGGGAGGGTCTACGAGCAGTACTTC CASSGSLGRVYEQYF TRBJ2-7 TRBV6-1 15 . TRBD2
TGCAGCGTTGACTTATCTGAAGCTTTCTTT CSVDLSEAFF TRBJ1-1 TRBV29-1 10 . .
TGTGCCAGCAGTTACTTATATACAGATACGCAGTATTTT CASSYLYTDTQYF TRBJ2-3 TRBV6-6 13 . .
TGTGCCAGCAGCCCACAACCCGGGGAGCTGTTTTTT CASSPQPGELFF TRBJ2-2 TRBV9 12 . .
TGTGCCAGCAGCCGGACTAGCGTTCGCTCCTACAATGAGCAGTTCTTC CASSRTSVRSYNEQFF TRBJ2-1 TRBV7-6 16 . TRBD2
TGTGCCAGCAGCACCACTAGAACGAACCAAGAGACCCAGTACTTC CASSTTRTNQETQYF TRBJ2-5 TRBV11-2 15 . .
TGTGCCAGCAGCAAAGTGGGGACAGGGCAGGACGGGGAGCTGTTTTTT CASSKVGTGQDGELFF TRBJ2-2 TRBV21-1 16 . .
TGTGCCAGCAGCGATTACCTACAGCCAACTAATGAAAAACTGTTTTTT CASSDYLQPTNEKLFF TRBJ1-4 TRBV7-9 16 few .
TGTGCCAGCAGCCGAGCGGCCCCCGGGACAGTAGAAGAGACCCAGTACTTC CASSRAAPGTVEETQYF TRBJ2-5 TRBV7-9 17 . TRBD1
TGTGCCAGCATGGTCTTCCCCGGCAGTAAAGAGACCCAGTACTTC CASMVFPGSKETQYF TRBJ2-5 TRBV27 15 . .
TGCGCCAGCAGCCGCAGCCGGGACAACCCCTACGAGCAGTACTTC CASSRSRDNPYEQYF TRBJ2-7 TRBV4-3 15 once .
TGTGCCAGCAGGATAGCGGGAGGGCCGAATGAGCAGTTCTTC CASRIAGGPNEQFF TRBJ2-1 TRBV28 14 . TRBD2
TGTGCCAGCAATAGCGGGAGGAACTACAATGAGCAGTTCTTC CASNSGRNYNEQFF TRBJ2-1 TRBV28 14 . TRBD2
TGCGCCAGCAGCCATTCTCGGACAGGGGGCTATGGCTACACCTTC CASSHSRTGGYGYTF TRBJ1-2 TRBV4-3 15 . TRBD1
TGCAGCGTTTGGGACACTGAAGCTTTCTTT CSVWDTEAFF TRBJ1-1 TRBV29-1 10 . .
TGTGCCAGCCGGGGAGGGCAGGGGCTCGACGAGCAGTACTTC CASRGGQGLDEQYF TRBJ2-7 TRBV13 14 . .
TGCGCCAGCAGCCAAGATCGGAACAATGAGCAGTTCTTC CASSQDRNNEQFF TRBJ2-1 TRBV4-1 13 . .
TGTGCCAGCAGCTCCCCTCTGGGGGCAGACACTGAAGCTTTCTTT CASSSPLGADTEAFF TRBJ1-1 TRBV13 15 . .
TGTGCCAGCAGCCAAGCGGTGGGTGTAGGGACTTTGCCCCAGCATTTT CASSQAVGVGTLPQHF TRBJ1-5 TRBV4-2 16 . .
TGTGCCAGCAGTCCCCCGAACTATGGCTACACCTTC CASSPPNYGYTF TRBJ1-2 TRBV28 12 . .
TGTGCCAGCAGTTTCCTCCCAGGGACTGAAGCTTTCTTT CASSFLPGTEAFF TRBJ1-1 TRBV28 13 . .
TGTGCCAGCAGCTTCTATAAGCTCTCTGGGGCCAACGTCCTGACTTTC CASSFYKLSGANVLTF TRBJ2-6 TRBV7-2 16 . .
TGTGCCAGCAGCTTATCGGGTCGGGGTACTGAAGCTTTCTTT CASSLSGRGTEAFF TRBJ1-1 TRBV6-5 14 . .